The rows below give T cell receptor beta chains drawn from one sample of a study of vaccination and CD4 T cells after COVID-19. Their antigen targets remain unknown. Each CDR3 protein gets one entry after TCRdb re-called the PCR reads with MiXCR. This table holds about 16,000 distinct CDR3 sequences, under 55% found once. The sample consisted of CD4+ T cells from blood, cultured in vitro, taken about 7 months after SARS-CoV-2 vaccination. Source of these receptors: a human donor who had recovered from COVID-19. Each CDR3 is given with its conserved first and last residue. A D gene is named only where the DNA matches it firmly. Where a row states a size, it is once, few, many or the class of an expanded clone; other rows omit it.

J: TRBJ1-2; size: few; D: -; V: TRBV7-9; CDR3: CASSSYPTGYGYTF; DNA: TGTGCCAGCAGCAGCTACCCTACAGGCTATGGCTACACCTTC
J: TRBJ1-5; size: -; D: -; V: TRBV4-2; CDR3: CATSLRGNQPQHF; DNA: TGTGCCACCTCACTTCGGGGCAATCAGCCCCAGCATTTT
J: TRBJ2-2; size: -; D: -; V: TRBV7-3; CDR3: CASSRGGTTNTGELFF; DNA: TGTGCCAGCAGCAGAGGGGGGACGACGAACACCGGGGAGCTGTTTTTT
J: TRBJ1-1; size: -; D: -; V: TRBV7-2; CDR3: CASSRTSLTNTEAFF; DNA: TGTGCCAGCAGCCGGACCTCTCTTACGAACACTGAAGCTTTCTTT
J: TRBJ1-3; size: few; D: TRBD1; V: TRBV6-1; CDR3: CASSRQGWSGNTIYF; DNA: TGTGCCAGCAGCAGACAGGGATGGTCTGGAAACACCATATATTTT
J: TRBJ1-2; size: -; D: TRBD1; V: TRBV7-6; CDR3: CASSLGQLYGYTF; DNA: TGTGCCAGCAGCCTGGGACAGCTGTATGGCTACACCTTC
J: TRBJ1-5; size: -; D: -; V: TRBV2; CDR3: CASSEDGLGQPQHF; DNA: TGTGCCAGCAGTGAGGACGGCCTAGGGCAGCCCCAGCATTTT
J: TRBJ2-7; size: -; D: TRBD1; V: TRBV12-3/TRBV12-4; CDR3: CASKADRVGYEQYF; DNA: TGTGCCAGCAAGGCCGACAGGGTAGGGTACGAGCAGTACTTC
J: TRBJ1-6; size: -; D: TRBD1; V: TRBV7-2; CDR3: CASSPRGAEDSPLHF; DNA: TGTGCCAGCAGCCCCAGGGGGGCGGAGGATTCACCCCTCCACTTT
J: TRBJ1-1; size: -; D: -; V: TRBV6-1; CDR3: CASREGLYTEAFF; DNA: TGTGCCAGCAGAGAGGGGCTTTACACTGAAGCTTTCTTT
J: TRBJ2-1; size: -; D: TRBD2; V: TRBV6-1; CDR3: CASSEAGLAGYRQFF; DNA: TGTGCCAGCAGTGAAGCGGGCCTAGCGGGCTATCGGCAGTTCTTC
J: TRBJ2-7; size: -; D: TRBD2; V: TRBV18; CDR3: CASSPPSGRAYEQYF; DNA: TGTGCCAGCTCGCCGCCTAGCGGGAGGGCCTACGAGCAGTACTTC
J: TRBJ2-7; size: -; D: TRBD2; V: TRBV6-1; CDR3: CASSESGVGSYEQYF; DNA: TGTGCCAGCAGTGAAAGCGGGGTTGGGTCCTACGAGCAGTACTTC
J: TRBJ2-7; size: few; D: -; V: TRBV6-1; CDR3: CASSEEGYPYYEQYF; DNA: TGTGCCAGCAGTGAAGAGGGTTATCCCTACTACGAGCAGTACTTC
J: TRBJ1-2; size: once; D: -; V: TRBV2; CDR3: CASSADGRYGYTF; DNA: TGTGCCAGCAGCGCAGACGGTCGCTATGGCTACACCTTC
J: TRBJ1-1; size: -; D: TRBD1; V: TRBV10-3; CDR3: CATALSNRGDTEAFF; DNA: TGTGCCACAGCACTATCAAACAGGGGTGATACTGAAGCTTTCTTT
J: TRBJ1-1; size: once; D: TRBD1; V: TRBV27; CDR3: CASGAGGGTEAFF; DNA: TGTGCCAGCGGGGCAGGGGGCGGCACTGAAGCTTTCTTT
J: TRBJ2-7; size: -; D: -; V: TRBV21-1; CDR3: CASSIATGHFYEQYF; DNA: TGTGCCAGCAGCATCGCGACAGGCCACTTCTACGAGCAGTACTTC
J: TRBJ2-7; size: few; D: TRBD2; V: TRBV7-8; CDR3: CASSLARLAGAGYEQYF; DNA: TGTGCCAGCAGCTTAGCTCGACTAGCGGGAGCGGGGTACGAGCAGTACTTC
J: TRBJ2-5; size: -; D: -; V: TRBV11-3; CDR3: CASSLGLGREETQYF; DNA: TGTGCCAGCAGCTTAGGGCTGGGCAGGGAGGAGACCCAGTACTTC
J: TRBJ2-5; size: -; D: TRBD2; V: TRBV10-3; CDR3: CAISESLASGIEETQYF; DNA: TGTGCCATCAGTGAGTCGCTGGCTAGCGGGATCGAGGAGACCCAGTACTTC
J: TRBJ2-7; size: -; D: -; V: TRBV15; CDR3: CATSRAGIYEQYF; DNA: TGTGCCACCAGCAGAGCCGGAATATACGAGCAGTACTTC
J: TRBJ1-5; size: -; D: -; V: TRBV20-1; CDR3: CSARLSGYSNQPQHF; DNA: TGCAGTGCTAGACTCTCGGGTTATAGCAATCAGCCCCAGCATTTT
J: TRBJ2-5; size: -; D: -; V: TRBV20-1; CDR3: CSARRPPASLETQYF; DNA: TGCAGTGCTAGGAGACCCCCCGCTAGCTTGGAGACCCAGTACTTC
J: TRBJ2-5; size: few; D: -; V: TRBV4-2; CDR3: CASSQAGPTGQETQYF; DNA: TGTGCCAGCAGCCAAGCAGGACCGACGGGACAAGAGACCCAGTACTTC
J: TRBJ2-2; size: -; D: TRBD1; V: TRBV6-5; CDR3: CASSYSIGQGIVGELFF; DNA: TGTGCCAGCAGTTACTCGATAGGACAGGGGATAGTCGGGGAGCTGTTTTTT
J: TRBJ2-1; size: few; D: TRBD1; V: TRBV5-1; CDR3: CASSQGQALGEQFF; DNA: TGCGCCAGCAGCCAGGGACAGGCGCTTGGGGAGCAGTTCTTC
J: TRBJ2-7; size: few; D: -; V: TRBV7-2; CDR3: CASSLGSQGYEQYF; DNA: TGTGCCAGCAGCTTAGGGTCCCAGGGCTACGAGCAGTACTTC
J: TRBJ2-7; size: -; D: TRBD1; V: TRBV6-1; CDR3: CASSQLPGQGSNEQYF; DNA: TGTGCCAGCAGCCAACTCCCGGGACAGGGCTCCAACGAGCAGTACTTC
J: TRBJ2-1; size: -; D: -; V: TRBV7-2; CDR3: CASSLVSRGIKDNEQFF; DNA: TGTGCCAGCAGCTTAGTTTCCCGGGGGATCAAAGACAATGAGCAGTTCTTC
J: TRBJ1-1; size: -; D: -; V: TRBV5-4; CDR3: CASSLGRDKGIRAEAFF; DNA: TGTGCCAGCAGCTTGGGTCGGGACAAGGGTATCAGAGCTGAAGCTTTCTTT
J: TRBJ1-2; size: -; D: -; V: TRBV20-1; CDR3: CTPSSDGVNYGYTF; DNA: TGCACCCCTAGCTCAGACGGAGTTAACTATGGCTACACCTTC
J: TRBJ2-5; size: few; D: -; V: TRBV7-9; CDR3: CASRKQETQYF; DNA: TGTGCCAGCAGAAAGCAAGAGACCCAGTACTTC
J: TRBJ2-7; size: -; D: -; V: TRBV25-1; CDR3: CASSEHSSLGYEQYF; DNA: TGTGCCAGCAGTGAACACTCTTCACTGGGCTACGAGCAGTACTTC
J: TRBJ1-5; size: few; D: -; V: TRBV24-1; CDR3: CATSDGNQPQHF; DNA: TGTGCCACCAGTGATGGCAATCAGCCCCAGCATTTT
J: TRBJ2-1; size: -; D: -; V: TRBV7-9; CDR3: CASSLSGTTNEQFF; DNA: TGTGCCAGCAGCCTATCCGGGACAACCAATGAGCAGTTCTTC
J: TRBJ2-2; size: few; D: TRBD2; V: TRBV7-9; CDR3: CASSLRLANTGELFF; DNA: TGTGCCAGCAGCTTACGACTAGCCAACACCGGGGAGCTGTTTTTT
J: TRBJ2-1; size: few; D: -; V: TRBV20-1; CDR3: CSARGNGASSYNEQFF; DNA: TGCAGTGCTAGAGGTAACGGCGCCAGCTCCTACAATGAGCAGTTCTTC
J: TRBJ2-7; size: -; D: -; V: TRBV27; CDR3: CASRGELVPPYEQYF; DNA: TGTGCCAGCAGAGGAGAACTAGTCCCCCCCTACGAGCAGTACTTC
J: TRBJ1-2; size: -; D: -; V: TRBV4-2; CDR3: CASSQETEAGNGYTF; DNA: TGTGCCAGCAGCCAAGAGACTGAGGCCGGGAATGGCTACACCTTC
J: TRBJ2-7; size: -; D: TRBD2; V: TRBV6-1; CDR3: CASGRMLADSYEQYF; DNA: TGTGCCAGCGGAAGGATGCTAGCGGACTCCTACGAGCAGTACTTC